This T cell receptor (beta chain) appears in the sequencing data of a study of T cells after yellow fever vaccination. Overall study results and limits: The study found a weaker secondary response that peaked faster, day 5 versus 15.

The CDR3 extends over 14 amino acids. The V end lost 1 base, the J end lost 6 bases, and 9 bases lay between the germline ends. Germline-derived CDR1 and CDR2 are LGHNA and YSLEER. In making TCR cDNA, 5'RACE template switching added a universal primer site and UMIs to it. In TCRdb, the 5' RACE reads were re-called with MiXCR into one record per CDR3 protein. In the table there are 300,000 to 400,000 distinct CDR3 sequences, about 10% of which are singletons. With regard to this clonotype: What it recognizes is unknown.

The chain joins TRBV4-3 to TRBJ1-4, with D unclear. The TCR originated in a young man who received the YFV17D yellow fever vaccine. This specimen consisted of CD4+ T cells sorted from PBMCs, obtained 45 days after the yellow fever booster vaccination. In DNA, the CDR3 is TGCGCCAGCAGCCAAGCGCGGAACCATGAAAAACTGTTTTTT. It specifies CASSQARNHEKLFF.